A single sample gave rise to the 9 T cell receptor beta chains below, sequenced in a study of blood T cell repertoires in COVID-19. Clones were sequenced by immunoSEQ multiplex PCR, and TCRdb holds only the in-frame ones, with some missing. The table records approximately 230,000 clones, 70% to 90% of them present only once. Sequences were obtained from peripheral blood. These receptors were taken from a man younger than 30 with active or convalescent COVID-19.

The chain combines TRBV6-5 with TRBJ1-2; 10 bases match TRBD1. The CDR3 contains 14 residues. Per the germline V gene, CDR1 is MNHEY and CDR2 is SVGAGI. With 6 bases clipped from V and 5 bases from J, the junction kept 6 bases outside the gene matches. CDR3 residues: CASSSWDRGYGYTF. The CDR3 DNA sequence: TGTGCCAGCAGCTCATGGGACAGGGGATATGGCTACACCTTC.

This chain joins TRBV4-1 and TRBJ1-1, with TRBD1 identical over 10 bases. The junction had 7 bases not matched to a gene; V was cut back by 3 bases and J by 6 bases. The CDR3 spans 15 residues. Germline V gene lookup returns CDR1 MGHRA and CDR2 YSYEKL. For the CDR3, the DNA is TGCGCCAGCAGCCAGTGGGACAGGGGTTCCCCTGAAGCTTTCTTT. Protein sequence: CASSQWDRGSPEAFF.

The chain recombines TRBV9 with TRBJ2-1; D gene ambiguous. The CDR3 is made up of 13 amino acids. V lost 0 bases and J 4 bases, leaving 5 bases between the germline ends. The germline gives CDR1 SGDLS, CDR2 YYNGEE. DNA of the CDR3: TGTGCCAGCAGCGTAGTCCCGTACAATGAGCAGTTCTTC. Its translation is CASSVVPYNEQFF.

The chain combines TRBV2 with TRBJ1-5; tentative D call: TRBD1 (5 bases). Germline V lookup: CDR1 SNHLY, CDR2 FYNNEI. Trimming left V 7 bases short and J 2 bases short, with 15 bases between. The CDR3 is made up of 15 amino acids. This CDR3 is CASTRRRGGNQPQHF. For the CDR3, the DNA is TGTGCCAGCACGAGACGGCGGGGGGGCAATCAGCCCCAGCATTTT.

V is TRBV29-1 and J is TRBJ2-3, with 9 positions matching TRBD1. Trimming removed 3 bases from V and 2 bases from J; junction bases left unmatched: 6. The V gene's germline CDR1 is SQVTM and CDR2 ANQGSEA. The CDR3 spans 15 residues. CDR3 DNA sequence: TGCAGCGTTGATGGGGACAGGGTCAACACAGATACGCAGTATTTT. This encodes CSVDGDRVNTDTQYF.

The gene calls are TRBV9 and TRBJ2-7, with TRBD1 as a possible D gene (6 bases). Germline V CDR1 and CDR2: SGDLS, YYNGEE. Trimming cost V 0 bases and J 7 bases, with 17 bases left between them. CDR3 length: 15 residues. In nucleotides, the CDR3 is TGTGCCAGCAGCGTAGGAGCAGGGGCGGGTCCTGAGCAGTACTTC. This codes for CASSVGAGAGPEQYF.

V usage is TRBV3-1 (or the pseudogene TRBV3-2) and J usage is TRBJ1-4, with D hard to call. The CDR3 runs to 13 residues. The germline CDR1 and CDR2 sequences are LGHDT and YNNKEL (reference sequence). Trimming left V 1 base short and J 8 bases short, with 8 bases between. Here the CDR3 reads CASSQVMREKLFF. CDR3 in DNA: TGTGCCAGCAGCCAAGTTATGAGGGAAAAACTGTTTTTT.

This clone was seen just once. This chain joins TRBV7-2 and TRBJ1-2; TRBD1 might be the D (6 bases). The CDR3 totals 14 residues. Per germline, CDR1 SGHTA and CDR2 FQGNSA. V was trimmed by 5 bases and J by 5 bases, leaving 15 bases between them. CDR3 nucleotide sequence: TGTGCCAGCAGCCAGGGGTGGGTTCGGTATGGCTACACCTTC. It codes for CASSQGWVRYGYTF.

The chain joins TRBV7-6 to TRBJ1-6, with 8 bases fitting TRBD1. Per germline, CDR1 SGHVS and CDR2 FNYEAQ. V was pared by 1 base and J by 9 bases, with 8 bases of the junction left unmatched. This CDR3 has 16 residues. CDR3 protein: CASSLGSRTGLSPLHF. The CDR3 DNA is TGTGCCAGCAGCTTAGGTTCAAGGACAGGGCTTTCACCCCTCCACTTT.